The clone carrying this T cell receptor (beta chain) appeared once. What it recognizes is unknown. Here immunoSEQ multiplex PCR was the method, and the copy in TCRdb shows in-frame clones only, minus some. The table lists around 2.5 million clones, 93% of them singletons, with approximately 0.35% in the top ten. This specimen belongs to a study of shared clonotypes between healthy human individuals. Study summary: Donors had three CD4 naive, three CD4 memory, two CD8 naive and one CD8 memory plate apiece.

Study-level results: Of the naive CD4 clonotypes, approximately 5% were shared across several donors. On the whole, naive subsets had larger estimated richness than memory subsets had.

Per the germline V gene, CDR1 is KGHSH and CDR2 is LQKENI. Trimming cost V 2 bases and J 0 bases; bases outside gene matches: 6. The CDR3 is made up of 16 amino acids. The clonotype comes from a man younger than 35 in good health. Some clones in this sample may be carry-over from other donors' samples. This chain links TRBV18 with TRBJ2-7; 8 bases are a match to TRBD2. The source material was naive CD4+ T cells from PBMCs. Subset defined: CD45RA+ positively selected. The CDR3 is CASSPGLAGGSYEQYF. CDR3 in DNA: TGTGCCAGCTCACCAGGGCTGGCGGGAGGCTCCTACGAGCAGTACTTC.